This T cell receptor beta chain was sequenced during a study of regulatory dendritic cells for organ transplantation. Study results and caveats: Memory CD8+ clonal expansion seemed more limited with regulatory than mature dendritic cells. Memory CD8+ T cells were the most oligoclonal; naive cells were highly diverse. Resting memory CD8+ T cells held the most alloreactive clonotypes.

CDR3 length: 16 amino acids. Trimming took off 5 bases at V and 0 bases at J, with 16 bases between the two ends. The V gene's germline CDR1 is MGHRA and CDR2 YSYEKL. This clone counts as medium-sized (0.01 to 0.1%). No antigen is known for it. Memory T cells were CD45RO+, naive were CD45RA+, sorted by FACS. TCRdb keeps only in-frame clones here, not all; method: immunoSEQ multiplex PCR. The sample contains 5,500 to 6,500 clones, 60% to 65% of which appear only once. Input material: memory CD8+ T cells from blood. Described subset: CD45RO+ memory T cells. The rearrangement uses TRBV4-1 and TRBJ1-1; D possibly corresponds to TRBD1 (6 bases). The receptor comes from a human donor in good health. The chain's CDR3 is CASSEPGEGMNTEAFF. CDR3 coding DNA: TGCGCCAGCAGCGAACCAGGGGAGGGAATGAACACTGAAGCTTTCTTT.